This T cell receptor (beta chain) is from a study of T cells in Graves' hyperthyroidism and ophthalmopathy. Trimming cost V 4 bases and J 0 bases; bases outside gene matches: 8. CDR1 is MDHEN, CDR2 SYDVKM, per germline. The CDR3 totals 16 residues. Amplification of TCR beta CDR3 regions used RNA as the template. HTBI primers drove first-round RT-PCR of the TCR CDR3. TCRdb re-analysed the multiplex PCR reads in MiXCR, keeping a single row per CDR3 protein. The table shows about 620,000 distinct CDR3 sequences, with about a sixth occurring only once. This clonotype has ten or more counts. The material sequenced was blood. The J gene is TRBJ2-7, the V gene TRBV28; TRBD2 aligns across 8 bases. The sequence derives from a woman between 25 and 40 years old with Graves' hyperthyroidism. The CDR3 region has the DNA TGTGCCAGCAGTTCTCCCCTGACTAGCGACTCCTACGAGCAGTACTTC. Translation: CASSSPLTSDSYEQYF.